The sequence of this TCR beta chain was determined in a study of CD8 T cells in Susac syndrome. A quantity of roughly 0.5 to 1 ug RNA underwent reverse transcription using random hexamers. Across 54 Vbeta and 13 Jbeta, TCR beta CDR3 was amplified with immunoSEQ multiplex PCR. TCRdb independently ran MiXCR on the immunoSEQ multiplex PCR reads; one entry per CDR3 protein. This table holds some 120,000 distinct CDR3 sequences, 85% to 95% found once. Germline V CDR1 and CDR2: KGHSH, LQKENI. V was clipped by 3 bases and J by 8 bases, with 13 bases between them. The CDR3 is 13 residues long. The V gene is TRBV18, the J gene TRBJ1-2; D is perhaps TRBD1 (5 bases). The receptor comes from a human donor in good health. The sample consisted of CD8+ T cells from PBMCs. In DNA, the CDR3 is TGTGCCAGCTCACCGATAAGGGACGGCGGCTACACCTTC. It yields the protein CASSPIRDGGYTF.